The 32 T cell receptor beta chains given below trace back to one sample, sequenced in a study of blood T cell repertoires in COVID-19 (dated by TCRdb to 2020 to 2021). Receptor amplification or capture employed the immunoSEQ multiplex PCR assay. This immuneACCESS table, as held by TCRdb, lists in-frame sequences with V and J called but not all clones. Of the missing ones, under half trace to an unresolved V gene in checked studies; the others have no known cause. The sample records some 350,000 clones, approximately 89% of which are singletons. In total, the top ten clones hold more than 3% of the sample. Sequenced material: peripheral blood. The origin of the receptors is a woman aged 18-29 years who had recovered from COVID-19.

CDR3 protein: CASSATYEQYV. CDR3 in DNA: TGTGCCAGTAGTGCGACCTACGAGCAGTACGTC. This rearrangement joins TRBV19 to TRBJ2-7; no clear D gene. CDR1 is LNHDA and CDR2 is SQIVND in the germline V gene (reference sequence). The CDR3 runs to 11 residues. The germline V and J ends were trimmed by 5 bases and 2 bases, with 4 bases remaining between them.

This clone was detected only once. V and J are TRBV18 and TRBJ2-1; D unclear. This CDR3 has 16 residues. Germline values: CDR1 KGHSH, CDR2 LQKENI. V shed 5 bases and J shed 1 base, with 15 bases lying between them. The CDR3 sequence: CASSTAAAKSYNEQFF. In DNA, the CDR3 is TGTGCCAGCTCAACGGCGGCGGCCAAATCCTACAATGAGCAGTTCTTC.

The chain joins TRBV10-3 to TRBJ2-1; D is perhaps TRBD2 (6 bases). Germline-derived CDR1 and CDR2 are ENHRY and SYGVKD. This CDR3 comprises 16 residues. V was clipped by 2 bases and J by 2 bases, with 13 bases between them. This CDR3 is CAISEKGRETYNEQFF. In DNA, the CDR3 is TGTGCCATCAGTGAGAAGGGGCGGGAAACCTACAATGAGCAGTTCTTC.

This chain's CDR3 is CASSGRQEGAYGYTF. CDR3 bases: TGTGCCAGCAGCGGCCGACAGGAGGGGGCATATGGCTACACCTTC. The genes are TRBV5-4 and TRBJ1-2; 7 nucleotides agree with TRBD1. The J segment lost 5 bases and the V segment lost 4 bases, leaving 11 bases of the junction unmatched. The CDR3 totals 15 residues. Germline V CDR1 and CDR2: SGHNT, YYREEE (reference sequence).

This clone turned up a few times. An end of the junction differs from the germline gene, which may be a read error. The chain has TRBV27 and TRBJ1-1, with a weak D call TRBD1 (6 bases). This CDR3 has 12 residues. The germline V gene encodes CDR1 MNHEY and CDR2 SMNVEV (reference sequence). Here the CDR3 DNA reads TGTGCCACCAGTAATCCTAGGGGGGAAGCTTTCTTT. This sequence encodes CATSNPRGEAFF.

The rearrangement links TRBV11-3 to TRBJ2-1; no reliable D call. The CDR3 is 14 amino acids. Germline V lookup: CDR1 SGHNT, CDR2 YENEEA. V lost 2 bases and J lost 7, with 12 bases in between. CDR3 nucleotide sequence: TGTGCCAGCAGCTTATCAGTCTCTTTAAATGAGCAGTTCTTC. It specifies CASSLSVSLNEQFF.

The CDR3 coding sequence is TGTGCCAGCAGCTTAACCGGGAGCCACTACAATGAGCAGTTCTTC. It codes for CASSLTGSHYNEQFF. This chain links TRBV11-2 with TRBJ2-1, with D perhaps TRBD2 (6 bases). Germline V gene sequence: CDR1 SGHAT, CDR2 FQNNGV. The CDR3 is 15 residues long. The V end lost 2 bases, the J end lost 3 bases, and 11 bases lay between the germline ends.

The gene calls are TRBV2 and TRBJ1-3, with D uncertain. V lost 3 bases and J lost 7, with 7 bases in between. Germline CDR1 is SNHLY and CDR2 is FYNNEI. This CDR3 contains 12 residues. The CDR3 region has the DNA TGTGCCAGCAGTGAGACGGGGAACACCATATATTTT. This codes for CASSETGNTIYF.

The chain uses TRBV29-1 and TRBJ1-1; 7 nucleotides line up with TRBD1. V shed 3 bases and J 0 bases; nucleotides not matched to a gene: 1. Germline lookup yields CDR1 SQVTM and CDR2 ANQGSEA. This CDR3 has 13 amino acids. The CDR3 loop reads CSVEGQLNTEAFF. CDR3 sequence (DNA): TGCAGCGTTGAGGGACAGTTGAACACTGAAGCTTTCTTT.

V is TRBV7-2 and J is TRBJ2-3, with D perhaps matching TRBD2 (6 bases). Per germline, CDR1 SGHTA and CDR2 FQGNSA. Trimming pared 2 bases from V and 3 bases from J, leaving 9 bases between. The CDR3 covers 14 residues. The CDR3 sequence is CASSLLAGTDTQYF. Here the CDR3 DNA reads TGTGCCAGCAGCTTATTGGCGGGAACAGATACGCAGTATTTT.

The J gene is TRBJ2-3, the V gene TRBV6-5; D is uncertain. CDR3 length: 15 residues. CDR1 MNHEY and CDR2 SVGAGI come from the germline V gene. V lost 4 bases to trimming and J lost 1 base, with 12 bases between them. CDR3 in DNA: TGTGCCAGCAGTTTCACTAAGTCGGGCACAGATACGCAGTATTTT. It codes for CASSFTKSGTDTQYF.

V gene TRBV5-1 combines with J gene TRBJ2-5; a possible D gene is TRBD2 (5 bases). Trimming took 2 bases from V and 3 from J, leaving 8 bases between them. The CDR3 consists of 13 residues. Germline CDR1 and CDR2: SGHRS and YFSETQ. CDR3 loop: CASSFEGEETQYF. The DNA of the CDR3 is TGCGCCAGCAGCTTTGAGGGCGAAGAGACCCAGTACTTC.

V is TRBV30 and J is TRBJ1-5; tentatively, D is TRBD1 (6 bases). CDR1 is GTSNPN, CDR2 SVGIG, per germline (reference sequence). The CDR3 length is 13 residues. Trimming pared 2 bases from V and 7 bases from J, leaving 12 bases between. CDR3 protein: CAWSRGRDQPQHF. The CDR3 DNA reads TGTGCCTGGAGTAGGGGGAGGGACCAGCCCCAGCATTTT.

The chain joins TRBV7-2 to TRBJ2-5; 7 nucleotides align to TRBD2. J lost 5 bases, V lost 4 bases, and 7 bases had no gene match. This CDR3 region has 14 residues. The V gene's germline CDR1 is SGHTA and CDR2 FQGNSA. The CDR3 region has the DNA TGTGCCAGCAGCTCGGGACTACTGTTGGAGACCCAGTACTTC. The encoded protein is CASSSGLLLETQYF.

As DNA, the CDR3 is TGTGCCGGAACCAGGGGGACAGGGAGCTTCCAAGAGACCCAGTACTTC. This gives the protein CAGTRGTGSFQETQYF. V is TRBV30 and J is TRBJ2-5; 9 bases agree with TRBD1. Trimming removed 8 bases from V and 1 base from J; junction bases left unmatched: 14. From germline, CDR1 is GTSNPN and CDR2 SVGIG (reference sequence). This CDR3 is 16 amino acids long.

The chain uses TRBV12-5 and TRBJ1-1, with a weak D call TRBD1 (6 bases). This CDR3 comprises 18 residues. Looked up from germline, CDR1 is LGHNT and CDR2 is FRNRAP. V was cut by 10 bases and J by 11 bases, with 38 bases left in between. The CDR3 sequence: CANTRRELAGGGGWFAFF. CDR3 nucleotides: TGTGCTAACACCCGACGGGAGCTTGCGGGGGGCGGGGGGTGGTTCGCTTTCTTT.

The chain carries TRBV28 and TRBJ2-1; perhaps TRBD1 as D (6 bases). V shed 4 bases and J shed 2 bases, with 18 bases lying between them. Germline lookup yields CDR1 MDHEN and CDR2 SYDVKM. The length of the CDR3 is 17 residues. The CDR3 sequence: CASSSLQDRSAYNEQFF. The DNA for the CDR3 is TGTGCCAGCAGTTCACTCCAAGACAGGTCAGCCTACAATGAGCAGTTCTTC.

The chain has TRBV21-1 and TRBJ1-1; whether TRBD1, the table's D call, matches the DNA was not checked. TRBV21-1 is noted as a pseudogene. The CDR3 length is 15 residues. CDR3 nucleotides: TGTGCCAGCAGCAAGGGGCGGAATGGCTACACTGAAGCTTTCTTT. Translated: CASSKGRNGYTEAFF.

J is TRBJ1-4 and V is TRBV30, with 7 bases fitting TRBD1. CDR1 and CDR2 (germline): GTSNPN, SVGIG (reference sequence). CDR3 length equals 15 residues. Trimming removed 0 bases from V and 0 bases from J; junction bases left unmatched: 1. CDR3 protein: CAWSVGTATNEKLFF. The CDR3 DNA is TGTGCCTGGAGTGTAGGGACAGCAACTAATGAAAAACTGTTTTTT.

This clone was recorded only once. The V call is TRBV7-2, the J call TRBJ2-1; maybe TRBD2 (5 bases). The germline gives CDR1 SGHTA, CDR2 FQGNSA. The CDR3 consists of 14 residues. Trimming stripped 8 bases from V and 4 bases from J, with 15 bases between. CDR3 in DNA: TGTGCCAGCCAACTTTACCGCGGGTACAATGAGCAGTTCTTC. It specifies CASQLYRGYNEQFF.

The chain links TRBV4-3 to TRBJ1-2; TRBD1 matches 10 bases. The CDR3 sequence is 14 residues long. Germline CDR1 is LGHNA and CDR2 is YSLEER. With V trimmed by 3 bases and J by 7 bases, 5 bases remained unmatched. The CDR3 DNA is TGCGCCAGCAGCCAGGATCGGACAGGGGGTGGCTACACCTTC. Translation: CASSQDRTGGGYTF.

Concerning this clone itself: This sample includes further DNA sequences coding for the same CDR3. V and J are TRBV14 and TRBJ1-2; TRBD1 matches at 8 bases. V lost 1 base, J lost 4 bases, and 2 bases stayed unmatched. Germline V gives CDR1 SGHDN, CDR2 FVKESK. The CDR3 length is 14 residues. In nucleotides, the CDR3 is TGTGCCAGCAGCCAAGGGACAGGGCCCTATGGCTACACCTTC. The encoded protein is CASSQGTGPYGYTF.

This chain uses TRBV30 with TRBJ2-3; the D gene is possibly TRBD1 (7 bases). This CDR3 is built from 12 residues. In germline, CDR1 is GTSNPN, CDR2 SVGIG (reference sequence). V was cut by 7 bases and J by 3 bases, with 11 bases left in between. The CDR3 DNA is TGTGCCTTACAGGGGAGGACAGATACGCAGTATTTT. Its translation is CALQGRTDTQYF.

The chain has TRBV6-2 or TRBV6-3 and TRBJ2-7; 9 positions match TRBD1. The ends lost 4 bases at V and 8 bases at J; junction bases unmatched: 12. Germline V gene lookup returns CDR1 MNHEY and CDR2 SVGEGT. The CDR3 runs 15 residues. CDR3: CASSSIPGQGAKQYV. The CDR3 DNA is TGTGCCAGCAGTTCCATCCCGGGACAGGGCGCCAAGCAGTACGTC.

The chain is built from TRBV7-6 and TRBJ1-5, with D possibly TRBD1 on 5 matching bases. V lost 0 bases and J lost 9, with 12 bases in between. The length of the CDR3 is 14 residues. Germline V gene lookup returns CDR1 SGHVS and CDR2 FNYEAQ. CDR3 loop: CASSLAPLQGPQHF. CDR3 nucleotides: TGTGCCAGCAGCTTAGCCCCTCTCCAGGGGCCCCAGCATTTT.

The CDR3 coding sequence is TGTGCCAGCAGCGGGGGGACAGATAATGAGCAGTTCTTC. Its translation: CASSGGTDNEQFF. The rearrangement joins TRBV7-8 to TRBJ2-1; D is perhaps TRBD1 (7 bases). CDR1 is SGHVS, CDR2 FQNEAQ, per germline. The CDR3 has 13 residues. Trimming stripped 5 bases from V and 7 bases from J, with 12 bases between. Looking up the rest from reference TRBV7-8 and TRBJ2-1 gives the full variable domain: GAGVSQSPRYKVAKRGQDVALRCDPISGHVSLFWYQQALGQGPEFLTYFQNEAQLDKSGLPSDRFFAERPEGSVSTLKIQRTQQEDSAVYLCASSGGTDNEQFFGPGTRLTVL.

The chain links TRBV11-2 to TRBJ1-2; 8 positions match TRBD1. With V trimmed by 2 bases and J by 8 bases, 10 bases remained unmatched. Germline lookup yields CDR1 SGHAT and CDR2 FQNNGV. The CDR3 consists of 15 residues. CDR3 protein: CASSLQGARLEGYTF. In DNA form, the CDR3 reads TGTGCCAGCAGCTTACAGGGGGCTCGATTGGAAGGCTACACCTTC.

CDR3: CASSLDGGNYGYTF. In DNA form, the CDR3 reads TGTGCCAGCAGCTTAGATGGCGGAAACTATGGCTACACCTTC. The chain combines TRBV7-9 with TRBJ1-2, with D hard to call. Trimming removed 1 base at V and 2 bases at J, with 8 bases between. CDR1 SEHNR and CDR2 FQNEAQ come from the germline V gene (reference sequence). This CDR3 has 14 residues.

The CDR3 sequence is CASTRFAGVVDNEQFF. The CDR3 DNA follows: TGTGCCAGCACCCGTTTCGCGGGTGTTGTGGACAATGAGCAGTTCTTC. The chain couples TRBV7-8 to TRBJ2-1, with D possibly matching TRBD2 (5 bases). Trimming removed 7 bases from V and 5 bases from J, with 21 bases in between. Germline V CDR1 and CDR2: SGHVS, FQNEAQ. The CDR3 consists of 16 residues.

V gene TRBV7-2 combines with J gene TRBJ1-1; the D gene is possibly TRBD1 (6 bases). CDR1 is SGHTA and CDR2 is FQGNSA in the germline V gene. V lost 5 bases and J 3 bases, leaving 13 bases between the germline ends. The CDR3 sequence is 14 residues long. The CDR3 protein is CASSKTYRDTEAFF. In nucleotides, the CDR3 is TGTGCCAGCAGCAAGACTTACAGGGACACTGAAGCTTTCTTT.

The J gene is TRBJ1-5, the V gene TRBV12-3 or TRBV12-4; D unclear. V was pared by 4 bases and J by 6 bases, with 7 bases between. The CDR3 length is 12 residues. For the CDR3, the DNA is TGTGCCAGCAGTTATGGCAGTCAGCCCCAGCATTTT. Its protein product is CASSYGSQPQHF.

Here the CDR3 DNA reads TGTGCCAGCAGCCCCAGGGCGGGAGGCGGTGAGCAGTTCTTC. This codes for CASSPRAGGGEQFF. The rearrangement uses TRBV7-2 and TRBJ2-1, with 8 bases aligning to TRBD2. Germline V lookup: CDR1 SGHTA, CDR2 FQGNSA. The J segment lost 9 bases and the V segment lost 5 bases, leaving 9 bases of the junction unmatched. CDR3 length equals 14 residues.